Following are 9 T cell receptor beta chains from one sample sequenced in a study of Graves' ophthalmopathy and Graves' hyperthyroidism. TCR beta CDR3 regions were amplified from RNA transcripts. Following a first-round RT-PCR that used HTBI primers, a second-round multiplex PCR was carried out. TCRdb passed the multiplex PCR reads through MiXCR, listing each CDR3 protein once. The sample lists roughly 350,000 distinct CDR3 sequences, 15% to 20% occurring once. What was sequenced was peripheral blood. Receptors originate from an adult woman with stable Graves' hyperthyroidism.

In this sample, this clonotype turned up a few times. The CDR3 DNA sequence: TGTGCCAGCAGCTTAGGAAGGGACAGGGGGATCAACACCATATATTTT. It codes for CASSLGRDRGINTIYF. The chain employs TRBV11-1 and TRBJ1-3; 11 bases map to TRBD1. V lost 1 base to trimming and J lost 7 bases; unmatched junction nucleotides: 6. The CDR3 is 16 amino acids. From germline, CDR1 is SGHAT and CDR2 FQDESV (reference sequence). Combining the CDR3 with reference TRBV11-1 and TRBJ1-3 gives the whole variable domain EAEVAQSPRYKITEKSQAVAFWCDPISGHATLYWYRQILGQGPELLVQFQDESVVDDSQLPKDRFSAERLKGVDSTLKIQPAELGDSAMYLCASSLGRDRGINTIYFGEGSWLTVV.

The CDR3 DNA reads TGTGCCAGCAGCCCCCGGGGACCGAGCTATGGCTACACCTTC. Encoded protein: CASSPRGPSYGYTF. The V and J genes are TRBV11-2 and TRBJ1-2, with D perhaps TRBD1 (5 bases). V lost 5 bases and J lost 4, with 14 bases in between. Germline V gene sequence: CDR1 SGHAT, CDR2 FQNNGV. The CDR3 totals 14 residues.

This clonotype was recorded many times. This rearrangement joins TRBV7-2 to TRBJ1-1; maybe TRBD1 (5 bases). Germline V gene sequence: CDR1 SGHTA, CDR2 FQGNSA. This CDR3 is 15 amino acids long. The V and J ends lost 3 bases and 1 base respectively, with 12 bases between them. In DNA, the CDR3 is TGTGCCAGCAGCTTCAACAGGACCCAGAACACTGAAGCTTTCTTT. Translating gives CASSFNRTQNTEAFF. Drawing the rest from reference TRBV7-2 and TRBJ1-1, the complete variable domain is GAGVSQSPSNKVTEKGKDVELRCDPISGHTALYWYRQSLGQGLEFLIYFQGNSAPDKSGLPSDRFSAERTGGSVSTLTIQRTQQEDSAVYLCASSFNRTQNTEAFFGQGTRLTVV.

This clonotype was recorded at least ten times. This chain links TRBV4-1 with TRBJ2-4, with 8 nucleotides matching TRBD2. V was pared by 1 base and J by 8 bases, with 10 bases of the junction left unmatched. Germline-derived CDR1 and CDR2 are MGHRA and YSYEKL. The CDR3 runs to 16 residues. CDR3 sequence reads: CASSQAKAGVADIQYF. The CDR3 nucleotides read TGCGCCAGCAGCCAAGCAAAAGCGGGAGTTGCCGACATTCAGTACTTC.

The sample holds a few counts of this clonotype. The CDR3 spells CSASLQATYEQYF. DNA for the CDR3: TGCAGTGCTAGTCTACAGGCCACCTACGAGCAGTACTTC. The rearrangement joins TRBV20-1 to TRBJ2-7; possibly TRBD1 for D (5 bases). Germline CDR1 reads DFQATT; CDR2 reads SNEGSKA (reference sequence). Trimming stripped 3 bases from V and 2 bases from J, with 11 bases between. The CDR3 totals 13 residues.

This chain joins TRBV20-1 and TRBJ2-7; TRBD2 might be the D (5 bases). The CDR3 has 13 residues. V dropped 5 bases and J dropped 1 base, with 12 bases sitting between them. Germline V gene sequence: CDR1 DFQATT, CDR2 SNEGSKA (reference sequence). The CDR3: CSAVASQSYEQYF. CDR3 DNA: TGCAGTGCTGTAGCGAGCCAGTCCTACGAGCAGTACTTC.

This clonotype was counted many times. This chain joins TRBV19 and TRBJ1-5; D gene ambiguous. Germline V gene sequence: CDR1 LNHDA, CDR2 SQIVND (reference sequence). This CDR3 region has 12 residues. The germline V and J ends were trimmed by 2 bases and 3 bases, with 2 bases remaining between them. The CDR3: CASSIINQPQHF. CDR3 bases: TGTGCCAGTAGTATAATCAATCAGCCCCAGCATTTT.

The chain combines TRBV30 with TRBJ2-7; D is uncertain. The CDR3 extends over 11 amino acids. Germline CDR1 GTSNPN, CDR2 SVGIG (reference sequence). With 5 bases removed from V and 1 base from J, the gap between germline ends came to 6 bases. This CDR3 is CAWANSYEQYF. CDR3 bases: TGTGCCTGGGCCAATTCCTACGAGCAGTACTTC.

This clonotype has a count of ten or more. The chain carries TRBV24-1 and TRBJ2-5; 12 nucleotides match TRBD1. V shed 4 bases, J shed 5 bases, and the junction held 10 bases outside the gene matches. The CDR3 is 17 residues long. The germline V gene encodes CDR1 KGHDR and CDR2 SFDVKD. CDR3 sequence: CATSDRSGTGGFETQYF. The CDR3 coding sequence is TGTGCCACCAGTGACCGATCCGGGACAGGGGGCTTCGAGACCCAGTACTTC.